One sample yielded the 26 T cell receptor beta chains listed below, sequenced in a study of PD-1 blockade in classical Hodgkin lymphoma. Repertoires were generated with immunoSEQ multiplex PCR, while TCRdb's copy carries only in-frame clones and drops some. The table has some 16,000 clones, about nine tenths seen once; the top ten hold around 0.5%. Stated time point: newly diagnosed, previously untreated cHL patient sample. The study purified CD4+ T cells from thawed PBMCs using magnetic negative selection. Source material: CD4+ T cells from blood. These receptors all come from a human donor with classical Hodgkin lymphoma.

Concerning this clone itself: The sample carries other DNA sequences with the same CDR3. This chain uses TRBV6-5 with TRBJ2-7; 7 bases fit TRBD1. V lost 2 bases to trimming and J lost 3 bases; unmatched junction nucleotides: 1. This CDR3 region has 13 residues. Germline-derived CDR1 and CDR2 are MNHEY and SVGAGI. DNA for the CDR3: TGTGCCAGCAGTTACCGACAGGGCTACGAGCAGTACTTC. It translates to CASSYRQGYEQYF.

This chain connects TRBV6-4 to TRBJ2-7; D remains unclear. The V gene's germline CDR1 is MRHNA and CDR2 SNTAGT. The CDR3 extends over 17 amino acids. Between the trimmed V and J ends, which lost 0 bases and 3 bases, there was a span of 18 bases. Here the CDR3 reads CASSDSGSTATVYEQYF. In DNA form, the CDR3 reads TGTGCCAGCAGTGACTCGGGGTCGACTGCGACTGTCTACGAGCAGTACTTC.

V usage is TRBV10-3 and J usage is TRBJ1-1; D gene uncertain. This CDR3 region has 13 residues. The germline CDR1 and CDR2 sequences are ENHRY and SYGVKD. V was trimmed by 4 bases and J by 3 bases, leaving 9 bases between them. The CDR3 sequence: CAISGRGDTEAFF. CDR3 DNA: TGTGCCATCAGTGGTCGGGGAGACACTGAAGCTTTCTTT.

The chain is built from TRBV30 and TRBJ1-4; possibly TRBD1 for D (5 bases). This CDR3 has 12 amino acids. CDR1 and CDR2 from the germline V gene are GTSNPN and SVGIG (reference sequence). Trimming removed 3 bases at V and 4 bases at J, with 6 bases between. The CDR3 spells CAWSDSNEKLFF. The CDR3, as DNA: TGTGCCTGGAGCGACAGTAATGAAAAACTGTTTTTT.

This clone was observed a single time. The chain links TRBV12-5 to TRBJ2-3; D is perhaps TRBD2 (6 bases). The germline gives CDR1 LGHNT, CDR2 FRNRAP. Trimming took off 5 bases at V and 2 bases at J, with 14 bases between the two ends. The CDR3 runs to 15 residues. CDR3 nucleotide sequence: TGTGCTAGTGGTCCGGGACTCCTTTACACAGATACGCAGTATTTT. Protein product: CASGPGLLYTDTQYF.

The chain carries TRBV19 and TRBJ2-3; TRBD2 aligns across 12 bases. The germline V gene has CDR1 LNHDA and CDR2 SQIVND (reference sequence). The CDR3 spans 16 residues. V trimming: 3 bases; J trimming: 4 bases; junction bases outside the gene matches: 5. CDR3 in amino acids: CASSIGTSGRSDTQYF. As DNA, the CDR3 is TGTGCCAGTAGTATTGGAACTAGCGGGAGGTCAGATACGCAGTATTTT.

The chain couples TRBV5-6 to TRBJ2-1; D unclear. The V end lost 2 bases, the J end lost 9 bases, and 18 bases lay between the germline ends. The CDR3 is made up of 15 amino acids. Germline values: CDR1 SGHDT, CDR2 YYEEEE. This CDR3 is CASSFNVRGVGEQFF. The CDR3 DNA follows: TGTGCCAGCAGCTTTAACGTCCGTGGAGTCGGTGAGCAGTTCTTC.

For the CDR3, the DNA is TGTGCCAGTAGTATGACCAGGGGCGAGCAGTACTTC. The encoded protein is CASSMTRGEQYF. V and J are TRBV19 and TRBJ2-7; D may be TRBD1 (6 bases). The CDR3 totals 12 residues. Germline-derived CDR1 and CDR2 are LNHDA and SQIVND (reference sequence). Trimming took off 3 bases at V and 6 bases at J, with 9 bases between the two ends.

This clone showed up just once. The V and J genes are TRBV13 and TRBJ1-1; D gene unclear. The CDR3 sequence is 13 residues long. Per germline, CDR1 PRHDT and CDR2 FYEKMQ (reference sequence). Trimming stripped 3 bases from V and 1 base from J, with 6 bases between. CDR3 in DNA: TGTGCCAGCAGCTTTGGGCGGAACACTGAAGCTTTCTTT. As protein: CASSFGRNTEAFF.

The chain joins TRBV28 to TRBJ1-5, with unresolved D. The V gene's germline CDR1 is MDHEN and CDR2 SYDVKM. V gave up 6 bases and J gave up 0 bases, with 9 bases separating them. The CDR3 spans 14 residues. The CDR3 nucleotides read TGTGCCAGCAGGGGTACGTATAGCAATCAGCCCCAGCATTTT. This translates into CASRGTYSNQPQHF. The full variable domain, completed using reference TRBV28 and TRBJ1-5, is DVKVTQSSRYLVKRTGEKVFLECVQDMDHENMFWYRQDPGLGLRLIYFSYDVKMKEKGDIPEGYSVSREKKERFSLILESASTNQTSMYLCASRGTYSNQPQHFGDGTRLSIL.

The V call is TRBV9, the J call TRBJ2-5; the D is unclear. V was clipped by 0 bases and J by 5 bases, with 8 bases between them. This CDR3 spans 13 amino acids. The germline V gene has CDR1 SGDLS and CDR2 YYNGEE. DNA for the CDR3: TGTGCCAGCAGCGTAGTTGGCAGGGAGACCCAGTACTTC. Translation gives CASSVVGRETQYF.

This clone was counted a single time. The chain has TRBV9 and TRBJ1-3; D is ambiguous. The V gene's germline CDR1 is SGDLS and CDR2 YYNGEE. CDR3 length equals 13 residues. Trimming shortened V by 8 bases and J by 2 bases, and 11 bases separated the two germline ends. The CDR3 loop is CASKERAGNTIYF. The CDR3 region has the DNA TGTGCCAGTAAAGAAAGGGCTGGAAACACCATATATTTT. The full variable domain, completed using reference TRBV9 and TRBJ1-3, is DSGVTQTPKHLITATGQRVTLRCSPRSGDLSVYWYQQSLDQGLQFLIQYYNGEERAKGNILERFSAQQFPDLHSELNLSSLELGDSALYFCASKERAGNTIYFGEGSWLTVV.

J is TRBJ1-2 and V is TRBV21-1. TRBV21-1 is tagged as a pseudogene. The CDR3 contains 8 residues. CDR3 DNA sequence: TGTGCCAGCAGTGGTGGGTTCTTC. This sequence encodes CASSGGFF.

The chain employs TRBV9 and TRBJ2-1; D is perhaps TRBD2 (5 bases). The CDR3 is 13 residues long. Germline V lookup: CDR1 SGDLS, CDR2 YYNGEE. V dropped 0 bases and J dropped 8 bases, with 9 bases sitting between them. CDR3 residues: CASSVALVDEQFF. As DNA, the CDR3 is TGTGCCAGCAGCGTAGCACTAGTGGATGAGCAGTTCTTC.

Here the CDR3 DNA reads TGTGCCGGAGGAGCGGCGAACACCGGGGAGCTGTTTTTT. It encodes CAGGAANTGELFF. The V and J genes are TRBV6-5 and TRBJ2-2, with a tentative D call TRBD2 (5 bases). Germline lookup yields CDR1 MNHEY and CDR2 SVGAGI. This CDR3 region has 13 residues. V lost 11 bases to trimming and J lost 0 bases, with 10 bases between them.

The rearrangement links TRBV7-3 to TRBJ2-7; D gene ambiguous. The V end lost 2 bases, the J end lost 1 base, and 12 bases lay between the germline ends. This CDR3 region has 15 residues. In germline, CDR1 is SGHTA, CDR2 FQGTGA. CDR3 amino acids: CASSLGYGISYEQYF. The CDR3 nucleotides are TGTGCCAGCAGCTTAGGGTATGGGATTTCCTACGAGCAGTACTTC. Drawing the rest from reference TRBV7-3 and TRBJ2-7, the complete variable domain is GAGVSQTPSNKVTEKGKYVELRCDPISGHTALYWYRQSLGQGPEFLIYFQGTGAADDSGLPNDRFFAVRPEGSVSTLKIQRTERGDSAVYLCASSLGYGISYEQYFGPGTRLTVT.

J is TRBJ2-1 and V is TRBV28; 8 bases line up with TRBD1. Germline loops: CDR1 MDHEN, CDR2 SYDVKM. V trimming: 8 bases; J trimming: 0 bases; junction bases outside the gene matches: 6. CDR3 length: 15 residues. This chain's CDR3 is CASLGQESSYNEQFF. CDR3 nucleotides: TGTGCCAGCTTGGGACAGGAAAGCTCCTACAATGAGCAGTTCTTC.

V usage is TRBV27 and J usage is TRBJ2-1, with 8 positions matching TRBD1. The CDR3 has 15 residues. The V segment lost 6 bases and the J segment 5 bases; nucleotides outside the gene matches: 9. Germline lookup yields CDR1 MNHEY and CDR2 SMNVEV (reference sequence). The CDR3 loop is CASRHGTGLDNEQFF. DNA for the CDR3: TGTGCCAGCAGACATGGGACAGGACTTGACAATGAGCAGTTCTTC.

The chain uses TRBV25-1 and TRBJ2-7; no clear D. From germline, CDR1 is MGHDK and CDR2 SYGVNS. The CDR3 length is 11 residues. V was clipped by 3 bases and J by 3 bases, with 3 bases between them. The CDR3 DNA is TGTGCCAGCAGTGACTACTACGAGCAGTACTTC. It specifies CASSDYYEQYF.

V usage is TRBV4-1 and J usage is TRBJ1-3; a possible D gene is TRBD1 (6 bases). There are 16 residues in the CDR3. With 3 bases removed from V and 0 bases from J, the gap between germline ends came to 12 bases. CDR1 is MGHRA and CDR2 is YSYEKL in the germline V gene. CDR3 amino acids: CASSQPGQLSGNTIYF. The CDR3 DNA reads TGCGCCAGCAGCCAGCCGGGACAACTCTCTGGAAACACCATATATTTT.

J is TRBJ1-5 and V is TRBV18; a weak D match, TRBD1 (5 bases). CDR1 and CDR2 from the germline V gene are KGHSH and LQKENI. V was clipped by 6 bases and J by 0 bases, with 9 bases between them. The CDR3 sequence is 14 residues long. Here the CDR3 reads CASSQGPSNQPQHF. In DNA form, the CDR3 reads TGTGCCAGCTCCCAGGGACCTAGCAATCAGCCCCAGCATTTT.

The J gene is TRBJ2-1, the V gene TRBV9; D remains ambiguous. CDR1 is SGDLS, CDR2 YYNGEE, per germline. CDR3 length: 16 amino acids. Trimming cost V 0 bases and J 5 bases, with 15 bases left between them. The CDR3 nucleotides read TGTGCCAGCAGCGTAGATCTTTCCCGGGCTAACAATGAGCAGTTCTTC. It translates to CASSVDLSRANNEQFF.

The chain uses TRBV6-4 and TRBJ2-1; 8 nucleotides agree with TRBD2. V was clipped by 2 bases and J by 10 bases; unmatched bases: 4. The CDR3 spans 13 residues. Germline CDR1 reads MRHNA; CDR2 reads SNTAGT. The CDR3 sequence is CASSDRLAGEQFF. CDR3 DNA sequence: TGTGCCAGCAGTGACCGGCTAGCGGGCGAGCAGTTCTTC.

The chain combines TRBV14 with TRBJ2-7; no reliable D call. CDR1 is SGHDN and CDR2 is FVKESK in the germline V gene. The CDR3 has 11 amino acids. V lost 1 base and J lost 4, with 2 bases in between. CDR3 amino acids: CASSQVYEQYF. DNA for the CDR3: TGTGCCAGCAGCCAAGTGTACGAGCAGTACTTC.

The chain is built from TRBV20-1 and TRBJ2-3; no firm D call. The CDR3 has 11 amino acids. Germline V gives CDR1 DFQATT, CDR2 SNEGSKA (reference sequence). Trimming stripped 3 bases from V and 6 bases from J, with 7 bases between. DNA of the CDR3: TGCAGTGCTAGGTTGGGGGATACGCAGTATTTT. Translation: CSARLGDTQYF.

This rearrangement joins TRBV6-6 to TRBJ1-5; weak D call: TRBD1 (6 bases). Germline values: CDR1 MNHNY, CDR2 SVGAGI (reference sequence). This CDR3 region has 15 residues. V dropped 5 bases and J dropped 0 bases, with 11 bases sitting between them. CDR3 amino acids: CASSQGQYSNQPQHF. The CDR3 nucleotides read TGTGCCAGCAGTCAAGGACAGTATAGCAATCAGCCCCAGCATTTT.